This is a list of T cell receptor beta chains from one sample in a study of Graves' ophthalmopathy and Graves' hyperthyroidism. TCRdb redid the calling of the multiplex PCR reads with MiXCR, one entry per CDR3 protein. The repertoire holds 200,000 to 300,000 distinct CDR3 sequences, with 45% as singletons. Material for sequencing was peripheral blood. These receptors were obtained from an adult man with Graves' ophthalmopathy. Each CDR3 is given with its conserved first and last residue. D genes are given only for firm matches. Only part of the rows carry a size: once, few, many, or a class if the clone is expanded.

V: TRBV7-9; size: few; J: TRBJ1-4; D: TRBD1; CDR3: CASSLVQSGGEKLFF
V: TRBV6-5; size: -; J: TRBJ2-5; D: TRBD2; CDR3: CASRWSGGEEETQYF
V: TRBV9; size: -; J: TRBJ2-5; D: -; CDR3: CASSGRQLLQETQYF
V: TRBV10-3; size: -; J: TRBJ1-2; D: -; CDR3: CASSPSQGSDGYTF
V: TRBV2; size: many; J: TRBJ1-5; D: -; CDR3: CASRGREGPNQPQHF
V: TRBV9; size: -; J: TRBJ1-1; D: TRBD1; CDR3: CASSEDRGMNTEAFF
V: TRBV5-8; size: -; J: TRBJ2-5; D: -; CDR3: CASSVDTGRQTQYF
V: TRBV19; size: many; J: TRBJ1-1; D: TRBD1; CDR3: CASSWDRGPNTEAFF
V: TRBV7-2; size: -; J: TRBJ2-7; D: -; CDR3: CAWSVSRVEGQYF
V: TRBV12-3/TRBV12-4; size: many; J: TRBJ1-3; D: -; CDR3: CASMGWAGLSGNTIYF
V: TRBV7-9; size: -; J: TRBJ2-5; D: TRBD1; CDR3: CASSSGQSEGETQYF
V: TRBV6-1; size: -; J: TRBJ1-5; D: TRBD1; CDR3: CACRTGPNQPQHF
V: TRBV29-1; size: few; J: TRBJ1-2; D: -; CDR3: CSVVGIYGYTF
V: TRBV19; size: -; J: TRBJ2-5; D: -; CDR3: CASSMQRETQYF
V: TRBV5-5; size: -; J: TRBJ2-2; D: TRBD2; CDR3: CASSPLLAGGNTGELFF
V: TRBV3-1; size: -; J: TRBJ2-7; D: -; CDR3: CASSRTASYEQYF
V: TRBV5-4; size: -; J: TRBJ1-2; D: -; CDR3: CASSLPYGGGYTF
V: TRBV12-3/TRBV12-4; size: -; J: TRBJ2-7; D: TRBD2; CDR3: CASSPGGRLLDEQYF
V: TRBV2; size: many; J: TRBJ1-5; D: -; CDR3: CASRDRLSNQPQHF
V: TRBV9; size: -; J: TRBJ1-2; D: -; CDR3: CASSVDTFDGYTF
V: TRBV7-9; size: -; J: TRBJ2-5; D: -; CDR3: CASSSRRWEETQYF
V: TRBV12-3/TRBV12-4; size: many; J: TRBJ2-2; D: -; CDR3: CASRPTPRTGELFF
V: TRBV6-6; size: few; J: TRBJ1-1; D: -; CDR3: CASSLRPLYTEAFF
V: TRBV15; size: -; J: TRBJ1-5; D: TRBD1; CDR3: CATSIGQDQPQHF
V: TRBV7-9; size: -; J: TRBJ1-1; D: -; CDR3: CASSPQGSPEAFF
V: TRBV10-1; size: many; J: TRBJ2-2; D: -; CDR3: CASSHRTGELFF
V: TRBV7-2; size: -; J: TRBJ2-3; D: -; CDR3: CASSPPGDTQYF
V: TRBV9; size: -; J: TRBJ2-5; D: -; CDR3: CASSVALQETQYF
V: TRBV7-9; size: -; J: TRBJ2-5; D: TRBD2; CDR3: CAGRRLAGETQYF
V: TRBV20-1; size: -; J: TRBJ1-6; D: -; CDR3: CSGRPRESSPLHF
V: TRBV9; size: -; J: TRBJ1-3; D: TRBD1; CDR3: CASSVGDSGSGNTIYF
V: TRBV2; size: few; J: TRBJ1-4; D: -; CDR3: CASSDLGAEKLFF
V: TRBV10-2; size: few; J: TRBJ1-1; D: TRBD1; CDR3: CASTRQGIAEAFF
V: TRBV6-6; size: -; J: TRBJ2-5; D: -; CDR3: CASHLGRQETQYF
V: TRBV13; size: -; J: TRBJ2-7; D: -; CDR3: CASSRNSYEQYF
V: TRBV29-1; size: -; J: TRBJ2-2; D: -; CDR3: CSAEGLGLHGELFF
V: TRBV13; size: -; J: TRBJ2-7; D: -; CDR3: CASSSTGHHEQYF
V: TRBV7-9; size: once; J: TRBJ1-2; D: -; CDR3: CASSIDRANYGYTF
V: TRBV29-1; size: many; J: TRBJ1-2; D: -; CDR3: CSVEIGAGGYTF
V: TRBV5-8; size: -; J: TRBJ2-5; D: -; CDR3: CASTPHLGSGETQYF
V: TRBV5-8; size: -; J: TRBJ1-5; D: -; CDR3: CASSGRDSPDQPQHF
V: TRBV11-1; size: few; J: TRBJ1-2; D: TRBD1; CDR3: CASSLVGTGDYGYTF
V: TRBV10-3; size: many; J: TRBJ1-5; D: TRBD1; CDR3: CAISPTGRDQPQHF
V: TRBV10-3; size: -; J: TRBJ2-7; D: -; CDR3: CAISEPGTTPSYEQYF
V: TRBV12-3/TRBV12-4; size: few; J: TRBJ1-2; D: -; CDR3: CASSRSGIGYGYTF